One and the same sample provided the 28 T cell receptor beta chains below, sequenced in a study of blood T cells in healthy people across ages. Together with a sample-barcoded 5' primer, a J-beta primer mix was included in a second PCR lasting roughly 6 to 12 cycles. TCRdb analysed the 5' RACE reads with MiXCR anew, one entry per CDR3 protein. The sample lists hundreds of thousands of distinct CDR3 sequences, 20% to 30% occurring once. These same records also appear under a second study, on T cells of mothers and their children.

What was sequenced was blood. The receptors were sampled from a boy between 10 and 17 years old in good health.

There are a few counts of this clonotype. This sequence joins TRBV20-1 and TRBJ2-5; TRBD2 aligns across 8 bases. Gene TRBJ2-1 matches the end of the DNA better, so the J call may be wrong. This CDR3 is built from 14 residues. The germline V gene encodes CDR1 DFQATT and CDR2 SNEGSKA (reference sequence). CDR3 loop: CSGSGGGESNEQFF. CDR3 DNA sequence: TGCAGTGGGTCCGGGGGGGGAGAATCGAACGAGCAGTTCTTC.

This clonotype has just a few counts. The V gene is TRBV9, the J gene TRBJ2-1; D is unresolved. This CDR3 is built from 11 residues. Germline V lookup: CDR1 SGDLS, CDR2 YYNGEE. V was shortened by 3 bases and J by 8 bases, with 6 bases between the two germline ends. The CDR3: CASSDSDEQFF. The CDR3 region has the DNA TGTGCCAGCAGCGACAGCGATGAGCAGTTCTTC. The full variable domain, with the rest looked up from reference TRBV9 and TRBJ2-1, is DSGVTQTPKHLITATGQRVTLRCSPRSGDLSVYWYQQSLDQGLQFLIQYYNGEERAKGNILERFSAQQFPDLHSELNLSSLELGDSALYFCASSDSDEQFFGPGTRLTVL.

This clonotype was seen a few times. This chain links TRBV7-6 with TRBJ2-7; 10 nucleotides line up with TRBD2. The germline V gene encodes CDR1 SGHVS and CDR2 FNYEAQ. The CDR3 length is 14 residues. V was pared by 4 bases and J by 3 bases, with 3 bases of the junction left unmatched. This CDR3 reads CASSSLAGNYEQYF. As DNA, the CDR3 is TGTGCCAGCAGCTCACTAGCGGGGAACTACGAGCAGTACTTC.

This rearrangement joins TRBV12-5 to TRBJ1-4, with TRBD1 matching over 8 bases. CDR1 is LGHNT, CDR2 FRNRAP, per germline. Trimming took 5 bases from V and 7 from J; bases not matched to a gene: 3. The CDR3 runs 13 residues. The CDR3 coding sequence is TGTGCTAGTGGTGAAACAGGGGGTGAAAAACTGTTTTTT. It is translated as CASGETGGEKLFF.

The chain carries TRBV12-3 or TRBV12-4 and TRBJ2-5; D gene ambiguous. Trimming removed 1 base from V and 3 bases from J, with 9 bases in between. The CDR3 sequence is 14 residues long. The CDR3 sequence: CASSLGRAEETQYF. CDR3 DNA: TGTGCCAGCAGTTTAGGTAGGGCAGAAGAGACCCAGTACTTC.

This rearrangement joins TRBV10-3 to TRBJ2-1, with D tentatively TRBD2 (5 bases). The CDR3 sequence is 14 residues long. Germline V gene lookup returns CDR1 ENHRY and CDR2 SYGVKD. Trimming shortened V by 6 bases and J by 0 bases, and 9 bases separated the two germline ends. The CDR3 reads CAIREESSYNEQFF. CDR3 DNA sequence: TGTGCCATCAGGGAGGAAAGCTCCTACAATGAGCAGTTCTTC.

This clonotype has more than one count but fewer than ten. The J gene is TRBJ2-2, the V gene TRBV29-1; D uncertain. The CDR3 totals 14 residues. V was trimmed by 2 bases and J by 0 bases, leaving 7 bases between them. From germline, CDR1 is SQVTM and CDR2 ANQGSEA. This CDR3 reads CSVEWPANTGELFF. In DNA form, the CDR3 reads TGCAGCGTTGAATGGCCAGCGAACACCGGGGAGCTGTTTTTT.

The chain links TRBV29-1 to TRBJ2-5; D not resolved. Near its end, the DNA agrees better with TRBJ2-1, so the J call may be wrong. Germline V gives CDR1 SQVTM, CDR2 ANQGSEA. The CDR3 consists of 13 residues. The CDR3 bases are TGCAGCGTTGTAGAGCCAGTGAGGTCTGAGCAGTTCTTC. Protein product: CSVVEPVRSEQFF.

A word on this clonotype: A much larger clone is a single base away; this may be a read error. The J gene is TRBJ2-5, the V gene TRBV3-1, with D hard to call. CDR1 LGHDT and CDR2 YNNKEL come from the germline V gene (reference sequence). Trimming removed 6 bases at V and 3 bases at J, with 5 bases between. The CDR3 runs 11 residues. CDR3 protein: CASRDEETQYF. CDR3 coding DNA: TGTGCCAGCAGAGACGAAGAGACCCAGTACTTC.

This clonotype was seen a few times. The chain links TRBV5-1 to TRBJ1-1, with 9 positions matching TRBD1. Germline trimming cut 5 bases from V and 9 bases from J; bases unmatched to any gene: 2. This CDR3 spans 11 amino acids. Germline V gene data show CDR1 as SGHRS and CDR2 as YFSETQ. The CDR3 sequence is CASRQGAKAFF. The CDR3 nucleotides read TGCGCCAGCAGACAGGGGGCAAAAGCTTTCTTT.

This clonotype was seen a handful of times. In DNA form, the CDR3 reads TGTGCCAGCAGGCAGGGACCGCAAATCTTGGGGGAGCAGTTCTTC. It is translated as CASRQGPQILGEQFF. This chain uses TRBV2 with TRBJ2-1, with D perhaps being TRBD1 or TRBD2 (5 bases each). There are 15 residues in the CDR3. V lost 6 bases and J 10 bases, leaving 22 bases between the germline ends. Germline lookup yields CDR1 SNHLY and CDR2 FYNNEI.

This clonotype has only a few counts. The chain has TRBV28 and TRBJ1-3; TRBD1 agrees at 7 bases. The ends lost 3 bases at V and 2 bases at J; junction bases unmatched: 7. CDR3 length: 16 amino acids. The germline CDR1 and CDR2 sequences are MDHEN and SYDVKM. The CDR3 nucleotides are TGTGCCAGCAGTTTCTTGGGACAGAACCCTGGAAACACCATATATTTT. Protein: CASSFLGQNPGNTIYF.

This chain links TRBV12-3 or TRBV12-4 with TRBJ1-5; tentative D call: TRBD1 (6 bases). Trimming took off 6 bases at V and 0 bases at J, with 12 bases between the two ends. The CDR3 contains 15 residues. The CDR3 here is CASSSQGYSNQPQHF. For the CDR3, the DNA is TGTGCCAGCAGCTCCCAGGGGTATAGCAATCAGCCCCAGCATTTT.

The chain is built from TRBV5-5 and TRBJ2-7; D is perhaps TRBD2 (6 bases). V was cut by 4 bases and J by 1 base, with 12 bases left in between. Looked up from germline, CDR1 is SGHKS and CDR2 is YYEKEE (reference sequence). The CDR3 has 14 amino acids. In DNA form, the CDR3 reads TGTGCCAGCAGCGCGGGACGGAAATCCTACGAGCAGTACTTC. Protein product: CASSAGRKSYEQYF.

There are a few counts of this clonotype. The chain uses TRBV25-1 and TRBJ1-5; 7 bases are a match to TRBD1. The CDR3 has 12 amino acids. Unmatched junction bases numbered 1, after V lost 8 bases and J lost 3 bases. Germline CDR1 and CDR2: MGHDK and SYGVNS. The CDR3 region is CASQGVNQPQHF. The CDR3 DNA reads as TGTGCCAGCCAGGGGGTCAATCAGCCCCAGCATTTT.

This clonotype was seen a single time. The CDR3 loop reads CAISDDSGYGYTF. In DNA, the CDR3 is TGTGCCATCAGTGATGACAGCGGCTATGGCTACACCTTC. The chain joins TRBV10-3 to TRBJ1-2; perhaps TRBD1 as D (5 bases). CDR3 length: 13 residues. V lost 3 bases to trimming and J lost 4 bases, with 9 bases between them. CDR1 and CDR2 from the germline V gene are ENHRY and SYGVKD.

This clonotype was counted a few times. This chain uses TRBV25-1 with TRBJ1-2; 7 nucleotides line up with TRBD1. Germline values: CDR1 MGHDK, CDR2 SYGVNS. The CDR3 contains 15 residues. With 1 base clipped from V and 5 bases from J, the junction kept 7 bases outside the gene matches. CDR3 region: CASSEWGQQPYGYTF. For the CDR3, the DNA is TGTGCCAGCAGTGAATGGGGACAGCAACCTTATGGCTACACCTTC.

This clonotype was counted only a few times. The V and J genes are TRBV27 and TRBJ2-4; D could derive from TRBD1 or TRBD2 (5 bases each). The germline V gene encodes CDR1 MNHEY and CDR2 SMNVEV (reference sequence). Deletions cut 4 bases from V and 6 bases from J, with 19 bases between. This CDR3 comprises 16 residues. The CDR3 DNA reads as TGTGCCAGCAGTTCTCCCAATGGGGCCGAGGGAAACATTCAGTACTTC. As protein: CASSSPNGAEGNIQYF.

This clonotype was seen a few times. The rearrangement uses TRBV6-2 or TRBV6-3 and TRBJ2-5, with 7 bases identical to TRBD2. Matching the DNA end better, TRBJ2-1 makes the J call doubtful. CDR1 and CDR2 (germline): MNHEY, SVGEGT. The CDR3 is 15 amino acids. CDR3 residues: CASSILAESHNEQFF. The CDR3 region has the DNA TGTGCCAGCAGTATCCTAGCGGAGTCCCACAATGAGCAGTTCTTC.

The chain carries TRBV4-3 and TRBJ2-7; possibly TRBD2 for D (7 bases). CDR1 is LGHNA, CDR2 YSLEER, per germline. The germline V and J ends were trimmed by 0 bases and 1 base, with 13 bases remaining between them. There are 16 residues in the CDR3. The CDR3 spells CASSQDKGGPSYEQYF. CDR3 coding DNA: TGCGCCAGCAGCCAAGACAAGGGGGGGCCTTCCTACGAGCAGTACTTC.

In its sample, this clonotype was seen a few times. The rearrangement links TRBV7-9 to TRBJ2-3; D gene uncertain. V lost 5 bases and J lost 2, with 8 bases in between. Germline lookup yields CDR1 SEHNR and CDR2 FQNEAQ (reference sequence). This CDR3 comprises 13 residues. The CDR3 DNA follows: TGTGCCAGCAGCAAGGGATACACAGATACGCAGTATTTT. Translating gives CASSKGYTDTQYF.

DNA of the CDR3: TGTGCCAGCACCTCGGGACCGACCTTCTACGAGCAGTACTTC. Its protein is CASTSGPTFYEQYF. The gene calls are TRBV28 and TRBJ2-7, with D perhaps being TRBD1 or TRBD2 (5 bases each). The CDR3 extends over 14 amino acids. With 7 bases removed from V and 3 bases from J, the gap between germline ends came to 16 bases. Germline CDR1 is MDHEN and CDR2 is SYDVKM. Combining the CDR3 with reference TRBV28 and TRBJ2-7 gives the whole variable domain DVKVTQSSRYLVKRTGEKVFLECVQDMDHENMFWYRQDPGLGLRLIYFSYDVKMKEKGDIPEGYSVSREKKERFSLILESASTNQTSMYLCASTSGPTFYEQYFGPGTRLTVT.

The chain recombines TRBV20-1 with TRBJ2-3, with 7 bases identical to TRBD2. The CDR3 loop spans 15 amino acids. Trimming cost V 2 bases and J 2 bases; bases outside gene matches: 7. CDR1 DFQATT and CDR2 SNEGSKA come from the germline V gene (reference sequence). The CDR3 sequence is CSARLRRGTTDTQYF. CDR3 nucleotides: TGCAGTGCTAGATTGAGGCGGGGGACCACAGATACGCAGTATTTT.

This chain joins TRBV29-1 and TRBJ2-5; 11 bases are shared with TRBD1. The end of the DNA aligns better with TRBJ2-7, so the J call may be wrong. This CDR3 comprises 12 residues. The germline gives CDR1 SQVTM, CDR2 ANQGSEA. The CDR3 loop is CSGGQGADEQYF. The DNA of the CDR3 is TGCAGCGGAGGACAGGGGGCGGACGAGCAGTACTTC.

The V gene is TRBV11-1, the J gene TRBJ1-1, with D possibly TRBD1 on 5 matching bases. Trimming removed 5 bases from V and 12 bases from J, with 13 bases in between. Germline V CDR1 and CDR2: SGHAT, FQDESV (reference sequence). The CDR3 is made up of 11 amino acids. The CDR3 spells CASSQDKETFF. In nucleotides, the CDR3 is TGTGCCAGCAGCCAGGACAAGGAAACTTTCTTT.

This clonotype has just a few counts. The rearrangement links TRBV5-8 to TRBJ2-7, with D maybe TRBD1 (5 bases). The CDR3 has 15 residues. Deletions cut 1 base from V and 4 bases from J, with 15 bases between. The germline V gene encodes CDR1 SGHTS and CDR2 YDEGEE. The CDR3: CASSLTGPGLYEQYF. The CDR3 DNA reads TGTGCCAGCAGCTTGACCGGTCCAGGGCTTTACGAGCAGTACTTC.

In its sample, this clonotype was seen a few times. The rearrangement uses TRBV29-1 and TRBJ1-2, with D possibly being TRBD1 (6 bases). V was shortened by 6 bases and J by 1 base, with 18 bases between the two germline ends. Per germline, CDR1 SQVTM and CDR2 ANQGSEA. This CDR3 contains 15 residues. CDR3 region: CSVPSGTPNNYGYTF. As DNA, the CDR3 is TGCAGCGTCCCTTCGGGGACACCCAATAACTATGGCTACACCTTC. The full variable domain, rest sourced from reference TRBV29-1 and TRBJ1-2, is SAVISQKPSRDICQRGTSLTIQCQVDSQVTMMFWYRQQPGQSLTLIATANQGSEATYESGFVIDKFPISRPNLTFSTLTVSNMSPEDSSIYLCSVPSGTPNNYGYTFGSGTRLTVV.

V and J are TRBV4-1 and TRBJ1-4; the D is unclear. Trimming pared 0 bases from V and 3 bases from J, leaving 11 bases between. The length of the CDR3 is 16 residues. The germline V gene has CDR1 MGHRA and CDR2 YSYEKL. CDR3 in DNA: TGCGCCAGCAGCCAAGATCTGGGTCAGGCTAATGAAAAACTGTTTTTT. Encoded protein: CASSQDLGQANEKLFF.